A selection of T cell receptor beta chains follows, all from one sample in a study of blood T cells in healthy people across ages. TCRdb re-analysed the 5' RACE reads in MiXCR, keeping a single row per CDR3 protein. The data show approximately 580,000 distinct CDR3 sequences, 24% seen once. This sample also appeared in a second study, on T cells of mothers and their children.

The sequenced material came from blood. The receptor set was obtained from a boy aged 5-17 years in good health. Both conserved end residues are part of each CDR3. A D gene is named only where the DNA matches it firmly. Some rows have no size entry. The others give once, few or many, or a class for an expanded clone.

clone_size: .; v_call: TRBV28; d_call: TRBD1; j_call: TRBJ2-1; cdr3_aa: CATKGGDRGLNEQFF; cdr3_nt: TGTGCCACCAAGGGGGGGGACAGGGGGCTGAATGAGCAGTTCTTC
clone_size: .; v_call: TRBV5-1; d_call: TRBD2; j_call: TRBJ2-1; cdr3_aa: CASSPGLAGGHEQFF; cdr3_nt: TGCGCCAGCAGCCCAGGACTAGCGGGAGGCCATGAGCAGTTCTTC
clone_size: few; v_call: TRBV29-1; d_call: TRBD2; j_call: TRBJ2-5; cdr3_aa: CSVDVSGGETQYF; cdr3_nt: TGCAGCGTTGATGTTAGCGGGGGGGAGACCCAGTACTTC
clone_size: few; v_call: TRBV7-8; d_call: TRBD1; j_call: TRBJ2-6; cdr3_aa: CASRQRDRGSGANVLTF; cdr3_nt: TGTGCCAGCAGACAAAGGGACAGGGGAAGTGGGGCCAACGTCCTGACTTTC
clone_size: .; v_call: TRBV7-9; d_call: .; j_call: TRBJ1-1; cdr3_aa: CASSATDGNTEAFF; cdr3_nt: TGTGCCAGCAGCGCTACCGACGGGAACACTGAAGCTTTCTTT
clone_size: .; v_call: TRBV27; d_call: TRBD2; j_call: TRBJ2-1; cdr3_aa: CASSGGLAGTNLNEQFF; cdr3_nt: TGTGCCAGCAGTGGAGGGCTAGCGGGGACCAATCTCAATGAGCAGTTCTTC
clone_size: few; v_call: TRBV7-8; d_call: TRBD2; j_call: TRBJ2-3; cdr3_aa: CASRLAGPRTDTQYF; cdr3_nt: TGTGCCAGCAGATTAGCGGGTCCTCGCACAGATACGCAGTATTTT
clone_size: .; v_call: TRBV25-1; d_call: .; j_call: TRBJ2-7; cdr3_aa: CASSPRDSLHEQYF; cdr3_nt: TGTGCCAGCAGTCCGCGGGACAGTTTACACGAGCAGTACTTC
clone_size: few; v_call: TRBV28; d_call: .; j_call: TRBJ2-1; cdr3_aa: CASSLPGPHSYNEQFF; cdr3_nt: TGTGCCAGCAGTTTGCCAGGGCCTCACTCCTACAATGAGCAGTTCTTC
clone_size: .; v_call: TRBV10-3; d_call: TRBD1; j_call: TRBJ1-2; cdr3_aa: CASRSTGGGPRDGYTF; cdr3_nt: TGTGCCAGCAGGAGTACAGGGGGCGGCCCAAGGGATGGCTACACCTTC
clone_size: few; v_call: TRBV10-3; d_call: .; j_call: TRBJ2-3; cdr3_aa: CAISDREPSTDTQYF; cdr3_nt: TGTGCCATCAGTGATCGGGAGCCAAGCACAGATACGCAGTATTTT
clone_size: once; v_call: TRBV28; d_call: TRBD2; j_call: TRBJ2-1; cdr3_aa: CASRLANYNEQFF; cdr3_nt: TGTGCCAGCCGACTAGCGAACTACAATGAGCAGTTCTTC
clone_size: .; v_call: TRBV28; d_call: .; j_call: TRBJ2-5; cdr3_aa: CASSLGIGWTQYF; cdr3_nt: TGTGCCAGCAGTTTAGGAATCGGGTGGACCCAGTACTTC
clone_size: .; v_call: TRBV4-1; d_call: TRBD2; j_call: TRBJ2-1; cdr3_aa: CASSPGTSGSFNEQFF; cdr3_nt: TGCGCCAGCAGCCCCGGGACTAGCGGGTCGTTCAATGAGCAGTTCTTC
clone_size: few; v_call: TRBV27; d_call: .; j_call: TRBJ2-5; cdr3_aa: CASSPGLPYQETQYF; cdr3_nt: TGTGCCAGCAGTCCCGGACTCCCGTACCAAGAGACCCAGTACTTC
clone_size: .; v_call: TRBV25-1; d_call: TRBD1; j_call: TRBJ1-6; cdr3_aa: CASSEPDRGDSSPLHF; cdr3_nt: TGTGCCAGCAGTGAGCCGGACAGGGGAGATAGTTCACCCCTCCACTTT
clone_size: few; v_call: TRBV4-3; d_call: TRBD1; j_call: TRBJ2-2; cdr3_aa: CASSPGTGHSGELFF; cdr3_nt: TGCGCCAGCAGCCCTGGGACAGGGCATAGCGGGGAGCTGTTTTTT
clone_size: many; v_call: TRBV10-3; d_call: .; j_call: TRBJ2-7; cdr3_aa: CAISPGVPYEQYF; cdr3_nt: TGTGCCATCAGTCCCGGGGTACCCTACGAGCAGTACTTC
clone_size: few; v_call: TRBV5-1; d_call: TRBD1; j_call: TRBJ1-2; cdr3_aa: CASSLSRDRGFAGYTF; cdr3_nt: TGCGCCAGCAGCTTGTCCCGGGACAGGGGTTTTGCTGGCTACACCTTC
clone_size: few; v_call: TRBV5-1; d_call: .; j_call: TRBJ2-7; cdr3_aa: CASRSGQAYEQYF; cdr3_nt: TGCGCCAGCCGCTCCGGACAAGCCTACGAGCAGTACTTC
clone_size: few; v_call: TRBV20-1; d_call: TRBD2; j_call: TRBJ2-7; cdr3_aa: CSAWTSGPNYEQYF; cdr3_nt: TGCAGTGCTTGGACTAGCGGGCCGAACTACGAGCAGTACTTC
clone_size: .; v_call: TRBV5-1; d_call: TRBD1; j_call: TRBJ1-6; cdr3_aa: CASSLGDRGYNSPLHF; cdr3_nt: TGCGCCAGCAGCCTGGGGGACAGGGGCTATAATTCACCCCTCCACTTT
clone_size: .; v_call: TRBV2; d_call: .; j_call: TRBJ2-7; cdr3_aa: CASSYSSGIYEQYF; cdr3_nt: TGTGCCAGCAGTTACTCTTCCGGGATATACGAGCAGTACTTC
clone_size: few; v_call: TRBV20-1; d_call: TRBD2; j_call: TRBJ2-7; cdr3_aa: CSARSPGLAGYYEQYF; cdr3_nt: TGCAGTGCTAGATCGCCAGGACTAGCGGGGTACTACGAGCAGTACTTC
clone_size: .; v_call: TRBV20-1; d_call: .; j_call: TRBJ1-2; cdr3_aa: CSAYRDANYGYTF; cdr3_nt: TGCAGTGCCTACAGGGACGCTAACTATGGCTACACCTTC
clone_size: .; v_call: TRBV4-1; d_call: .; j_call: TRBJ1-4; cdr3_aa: CASSVPVLISGEKLFF; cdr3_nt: TGCGCCAGCAGCGTCCCCGTTTTAATTTCAGGAGAAAAACTGTTTTTT
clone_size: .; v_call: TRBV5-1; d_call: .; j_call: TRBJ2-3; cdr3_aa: CASSYDSRSTDTQYF; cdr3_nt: TGCGCCAGCAGCTACGACTCGAGAAGCACAGATACGCAGTATTTT
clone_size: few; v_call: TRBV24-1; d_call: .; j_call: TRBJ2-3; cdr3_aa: CATSDLGGTTDTQYF; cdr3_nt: TGTGCCACCAGTGACCTGGGGGGAACCACAGATACGCAGTATTTT
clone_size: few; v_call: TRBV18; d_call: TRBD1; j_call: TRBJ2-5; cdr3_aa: CASPSGTVETQYF; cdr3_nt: TGTGCCAGCCCATCGGGGACAGTAGAGACCCAGTACTTC
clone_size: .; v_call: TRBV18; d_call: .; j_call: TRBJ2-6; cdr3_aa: CASSPVRAGANVLTF; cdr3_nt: TGTGCCAGCTCACCGGTCCGTGCTGGGGCCAACGTCCTGACTTTC
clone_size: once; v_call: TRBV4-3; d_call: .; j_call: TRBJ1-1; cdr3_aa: CASSQDITDSNTEAFF; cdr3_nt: TGCGCCAGCAGCCAAGATATAACAGACTCTAACACTGAAGCTTTCTTT
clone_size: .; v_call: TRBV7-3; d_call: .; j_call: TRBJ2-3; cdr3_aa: CASSFKRDVPDTQYF; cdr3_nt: TGTGCCAGCAGCTTTAAACGGGATGTCCCAGATACGCAGTATTTT
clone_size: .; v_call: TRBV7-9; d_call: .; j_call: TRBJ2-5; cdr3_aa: CASSLGSGREEETQYF; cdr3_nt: TGTGCCAGCAGCTTAGGTTCGGGGCGGGAAGAAGAGACCCAGTACTTC
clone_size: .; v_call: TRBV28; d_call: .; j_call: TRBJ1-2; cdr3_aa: CASRPQVGTYGYTF; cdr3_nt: TGTGCCAGCAGACCTCAAGTAGGGACCTATGGCTACACCTTC
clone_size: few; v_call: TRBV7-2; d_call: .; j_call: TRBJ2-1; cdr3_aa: CASSSLPSDEQFF; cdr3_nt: TGTGCCAGCAGCTCCCTCCCGTCGGATGAGCAGTTCTTC
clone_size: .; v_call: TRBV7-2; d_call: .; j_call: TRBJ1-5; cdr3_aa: CASSHLGQNQPQHF; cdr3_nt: TGTGCCAGCAGCCATCTAGGACAGAATCAGCCCCAGCATTTT
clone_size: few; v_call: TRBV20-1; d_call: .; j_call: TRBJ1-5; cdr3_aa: CSARDPRVNQPQHF; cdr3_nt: TGCAGTGCTAGAGATCCCAGGGTAAATCAGCCCCAGCATTTT